Below, 24 T cell receptor beta chains from the same sample are listed, as sequenced in a study of vaccination and CD4 T cells after COVID-19. Treatment: approximately nine-day PBMC culture with coronavirus spike peptide pools or control peptides (ViraFEST assay). From the unexposed donor, CD4+ T cells were collected ahead of the COVID-19 pandemic (2011-2018). These TCRs' antigens remain unknown. The study sequenced cultured CD4+ T cell DNA using the Oncomine TCR Beta short-read assay. TCRdb itself ran the PCR reads through MiXCR, one entry per CDR3 protein. This sample has 7,000 or so distinct CDR3 sequences; around 46% occur once, and the top ten carry about 30%. The sample comprised CD4+ T cells from blood, cultured in vitro. The receptor source for this set is a human donor in good health.

The rearrangement links TRBV29-1 to TRBJ2-7; D ambiguous. The V end was cut by 7 bases, the J end by 0 bases, with 7 bases between. Germline V gene sequence: CDR1 SQVTM, CDR2 ANQGSEA. CDR3 length equals 11 residues. The CDR3 bases are TGCAGCGCTAGATTCTCCTACGAGCAGTACTTC. Protein product: CSARFSYEQYF.

The chain combines TRBV20-1 with TRBJ1-2, with 8 bases matching TRBD1. CDR3 length equals 14 residues. The V gene's germline CDR1 is DFQATT and CDR2 SNEGSKA (reference sequence). Unmatched junction bases numbered 13, after V lost 1 base and J lost 12 bases. The CDR3 protein is CSARVGQDYARDTF. In DNA form, the CDR3 reads TGCAGTGCTAGAGTGGGACAGGACTATGCGAGGGACACCTTC.

The chain recombines TRBV6-1 with TRBJ1-2, with D hard to call. V dropped 1 base and J dropped 9 bases, with 18 bases sitting between them. Per germline, CDR1 MNHNS and CDR2 SASEGT. The CDR3 totals 15 residues. DNA for the CDR3: TGTGCCAGCAGTGAAGGAAGCGGTCGCACTCATCGCTACACCTTC. Its translation is CASSEGSGRTHRYTF.

V usage is TRBV6-5 and J usage is TRBJ2-2; either TRBD1 or TRBD2 may fit D (6 bases each). Trimming shortened V by 2 bases and J by 1 base, and 11 bases separated the two germline ends. In germline, CDR1 is MNHEY, CDR2 SVGAGI. The CDR3 totals 16 residues. CDR3 sequence reads: CASSYGGGWNTGELFF. The CDR3 coding sequence is TGTGCCAGCAGTTACGGAGGGGGGTGGAACACCGGGGAGCTGTTTTTT.

V gene TRBV19 combines with J gene TRBJ1-3, with D hard to call. This CDR3 has 14 residues. Per germline, CDR1 LNHDA and CDR2 SQIVND (reference sequence). With 3 bases removed from V and 0 bases from J, the gap between germline ends came to 6 bases. This CDR3 is CASSIRGSGNTIYF. The DNA of the CDR3 is TGTGCCAGTAGTATCCGAGGCTCTGGAAACACCATATATTTT.

Only a few counts were recorded for this clonotype. The genes are TRBV20-1 and TRBJ1-2; 11 bases align to TRBD1. CDR1 is DFQATT, CDR2 SNEGSKA, per germline (reference sequence). The length of the CDR3 is 16 residues. The V gene end was trimmed by 4 bases and the J gene end by 8 bases; junction bases not matched to a gene: 15. The DNA for the CDR3 is TGCAGTGCTACTACAGGGACAGGGGGGACCTTCGGCGGCTACACCTTC. Translation: CSATTGTGGTFGGYTF.

This clonotype has only a few counts. The rearrangement links TRBV11-1 to TRBJ1-2; 8 positions match TRBD1. The ends lost 5 bases at V and 4 bases at J; junction bases unmatched: 3. The length of the CDR3 is 13 residues. Germline CDR1 and CDR2: SGHAT and FQDESV (reference sequence). CDR3 in DNA: TGTGCCAGCAGCCCAGGGGGCTTCTATGGCTACACCTTC. Protein: CASSPGGFYGYTF.

V is TRBV3-1 and J is TRBJ1-2; D gene unclear. The V end lost 4 bases, the J end lost 8 bases, and 14 bases lay between the germline ends. This CDR3 is built from 13 residues. Germline lookup yields CDR1 LGHDT and CDR2 YNNKEL (reference sequence). This chain's CDR3 is CASSRTSDSGYTF. Here the CDR3 DNA reads TGTGCCAGCAGCCGGACGTCCGATTCGGGCTACACCTTC.

This chain joins TRBV6-5 and TRBJ1-5; D unresolved. Between the trimmed V and J ends, which lost 2 bases and 7 bases, there was a span of 0 bases. CDR3 size: 10 residues. Germline V CDR1 and CDR2: MNHEY, SVGAGI. The CDR3, as DNA: TGTGCCAGCAGTTACCAGCCCCAGCATTTT. It translates to CASSYQPQHF.

The chain employs TRBV6-2 or TRBV6-3 and TRBJ1-6; no definite D call. The CDR3 contains 13 residues. V lost 8 bases to trimming and J lost 4 bases, with 9 bases between them. Germline CDR1 reads MNHEY; CDR2 reads SVGEGT. The CDR3 protein is CASGDEYNSPLHF. As DNA, the CDR3 is TGTGCCAGCGGCGACGAATATAATTCACCCCTCCACTTT.

The V gene is TRBV20-1, the J gene TRBJ2-5; 13 bases match TRBD2. V shed 4 bases, J shed 5 bases, and the junction held 7 bases outside the gene matches. The CDR3 is 15 amino acids. Germline CDR1 is DFQATT and CDR2 is SNEGSKA (reference sequence). The CDR3 DNA follows: TGCAGTGCTACCCCACTAGCGGGGGGGCTGGAGACCCAGTACTTC. Protein: CSATPLAGGLETQYF.

CDR3 region: CASSLQGNYGYTF. For the CDR3, the DNA is TGTGCCAGCAGCCTACAGGGGAACTATGGCTACACCTTC. This chain joins TRBV6-1 and TRBJ1-2; 7 bases are a match to TRBD1. Trimming at V came to 6 bases and at J to 2 bases, leaving 3 bases not matched to a gene. The V gene's germline CDR1 is MNHNS and CDR2 SASEGT. The CDR3 sequence is 13 residues long.

J is TRBJ2-7 and V is TRBV20-1; 7 bases map to TRBD2. V shed 6 bases and J 5 bases; nucleotides not matched to a gene: 10. The CDR3 contains 13 residues. Looked up from germline, CDR1 is DFQATT and CDR2 is SNEGSKA (reference sequence). Here the CDR3 reads CSAVGGVRDEQYF. The CDR3 DNA is TGCAGTGCCGTGGGGGGGGTCCGCGACGAGCAGTACTTC.

The chain has TRBV11-3 and TRBJ2-2, with D perhaps TRBD1 (5 bases). Trimming shortened V by 1 base and J by 7 bases, and 10 bases separated the two germline ends. The CDR3 covers 14 residues. Per the germline V gene, CDR1 is SGHNT and CDR2 is YENEEA. This CDR3 reads CASSLVGAGGELFF. CDR3 in DNA: TGTGCCAGCAGCTTAGTAGGGGCAGGCGGGGAGCTGTTTTTT.

The V and J genes are TRBV6-1 and TRBJ1-2; D uncertain. CDR1 is MNHNS, CDR2 SASEGT, per germline. The V and J ends lost 4 bases and 7 bases respectively, with 13 bases between them. CDR3 size: 13 residues. The CDR3 loop is CASSALITSGYTF. DNA for the CDR3: TGTGCCAGCAGTGCTCTAATCACCTCTGGCTACACCTTC.

J is TRBJ1-3 and V is TRBV18, with a tentative D call TRBD1 (5 bases). Trimming stripped 2 bases from V and 1 base from J, with 15 bases between. Germline assignment: CDR1 KGHSH and CDR2 LQKENI. CDR3 size: 17 residues. The chain's CDR3 is CASSPVVRDQSGNTIYF. In DNA, the CDR3 is TGTGCCAGCTCACCAGTGGTGAGGGACCAGTCTGGAAACACCATATATTTT. Filled out from reference TRBV18 and TRBJ1-3, the complete variable domain reads NAGVMQNPRHLVRRRGQEARLRCSPMKGHSHVYWYRQLPEEGLKFMVYLQKENIIDESGMPKERFSAEFPKEGPSILRIQQVVRGDSAAYFCASSPVVRDQSGNTIYFGEGSWLTVV.

Only one count was recorded for this clonotype. This chain links TRBV4-2 with TRBJ2-6, with D possibly being TRBD2 (6 bases). The CDR3 consists of 17 residues. Trimming pared 1 base from V and 0 bases from J, leaving 10 bases between. Germline loops: CDR1 LGHNA, CDR2 YNFKEQ. CDR3 amino acids: CASSQAGESSGANVLTF. Written as DNA, the CDR3 is TGTGCCAGCAGCCAAGCGGGGGAAAGCTCTGGGGCCAACGTCCTGACTTTC.

By sample share, this clonotype is large (0.1 to 1%). This chain links TRBV20-1 with TRBJ1-6; 7 bases are shared with TRBD1. V was clipped by 5 bases and J by 1 base; unmatched bases: 11. The CDR3 consists of 17 residues. Per the germline V gene, CDR1 is DFQATT and CDR2 is SNEGSKA (reference sequence). The CDR3: CSALRQGLESYNSPLHF. The CDR3 region has the DNA TGCAGTGCTCTACGACAGGGTTTGGAATCCTATAATTCACCCCTCCACTTT.

J is TRBJ1-2 and V is TRBV6-2 or TRBV6-3; no reliable D call. There are 11 residues in the CDR3. The ends were cut back, 5 bases at V and 7 bases at J, with 8 bases in the middle. From germline, CDR1 is MNHEY and CDR2 SVGEGT. The CDR3 here is CASSTEGGYTF. The DNA for the CDR3 is TGTGCCAGCAGTACGGAGGGTGGCTACACCTTC.

The chain uses TRBV7-2 and TRBJ1-3; 8 positions match TRBD1. V lost 5 bases to trimming and J lost 0 bases; unmatched junction nucleotides: 6. Germline V gives CDR1 SGHTA, CDR2 FQGNSA. This CDR3 contains 16 residues. CDR3 DNA sequence: TGTGCCAGCAGCACGGACAGGGCGCACTCTGGAAACACCATATATTTT. Its protein is CASSTDRAHSGNTIYF.

The chain joins TRBV3-1 to TRBJ1-6, with D tentatively TRBD1 (5 bases). CDR1 LGHDT and CDR2 YNNKEL come from the germline V gene (reference sequence). V was trimmed by 0 bases and J by 10 bases, leaving 10 bases between them. The CDR3 extends over 14 amino acids. The DNA of the CDR3 is TGTGCCAGCAGCCAAGACAGGGTGCGGTCACCCCTCCACTTT. The encoded protein is CASSQDRVRSPLHF. Using reference TRBV3-1 and TRBJ1-6 for the parts outside the CDR3, the full variable domain is DTAVSQTPKYLVTQMGNDKSIKCEQNLGHDTMYWYKQDSKKFLKIMFSYNNKELIINETVPNRFSPKSPDKAHLNLHINSLELGDSAVYFCASSQDRVRSPLHFGNGTRLTVT.

This clonotype was counted between two and nine times. V is TRBV20-1 and J is TRBJ2-2, with 8 bases aligning to TRBD2. After removal of 0 bases from V and 6 bases from J, the junction contained 6 bases not matched to a gene. This CDR3 spans 15 amino acids. Germline assignment: CDR1 DFQATT and CDR2 SNEGSKA (reference sequence). The CDR3 sequence is CSARDRAGGPGELFF. The DNA of the CDR3 is TGCAGTGCTAGAGATAGGGCGGGGGGTCCCGGGGAGCTGTTTTTT.

This clonotype was recorded a few times. The J gene is TRBJ2-3, the V gene TRBV7-2, with 7 bases aligning to TRBD2. The CDR3 sequence is 13 residues long. CDR1 is SGHTA, CDR2 FQGNSA, per germline. V lost 5 bases to trimming and J lost 9 bases; unmatched junction nucleotides: 8. CDR3 amino acids: CASSPVRGVTQYF. CDR3 nucleotides: TGTGCCAGCAGCCCAGTCCGGGGGGTCACGCAGTATTTT.

V gene TRBV20-1 combines with J gene TRBJ2-5; D may be TRBD1 or TRBD2 (5 bases each). Trimming removed 6 bases at V and 7 bases at J, with 18 bases between. Germline-derived CDR1 and CDR2 are DFQATT and SNEGSKA (reference sequence). The length of the CDR3 is 13 residues. This CDR3 is CSAIGTGAGTQYF. The CDR3 bases are TGCAGTGCCATCGGGACCGGAGCAGGGACCCAGTACTTC.